A selection of T cell receptor beta chains follows, all from one sample in a study of siplizumab effects on memory and regulatory T cells. Clones were sequenced by immunoSEQ multiplex PCR, and TCRdb holds only the in-frame ones, with some missing. In the table there are 55,000 to 65,000 clones, just over 95% of which are singletons. Material for sequencing was naive CD8+ T cells sorted from blood. The source is a human donor in good health. Both conserved end residues are part of each CDR3. Fields, in order: CDR3 length, V gene, clone size, J gene, CDR3 protein. The size entry is marked missing in some rows and otherwise reads once, few, many or a size class.

>15|TRBV6-1|-|TRBJ2-5
CASSEVELIVKTQYF
>15|TRBV6-5|-|TRBJ1-1
CASSYNPGANTEAFF
>15|TRBV11-1|-|TRBJ2-1
CASSLASGQYNEQFF
>13|TRBV2|-|TRBJ2-3
CASMETGRDTQYF
>14|TRBV2|-|TRBJ2-7
CASSEWTSSYEQYF
>13|TRBV7-9|-|TRBJ2-1
CASSSSGYNEQFF
>11|TRBV10-2|-|TRBJ2-1
CASSDGNEQFF
>17|TRBV5-1|-|TRBJ2-6
CASKLGQGFAGANVLTF
>11|TRBV4-2|-|TRBJ2-3
CASRGADTQYF
>15|TRBV7-9|few|TRBJ2-5
CASSPGQGPRETQYF
>16|TRBV27|-|TRBJ2-1
CASSPSLALGYNEQFF
>15|TRBV6-5|once|TRBJ2-7
CASSSSRTFSSEQYF
>13|TRBV9|-|TRBJ2-1
CASSVGKNNEQFF
>13|TRBV29-1|once|TRBJ2-1
CSGGGPPTDEQFF
>17|TRBV27|-|TRBJ2-3
CASQTSGAFTSTDTQYF
>14|TRBV5-1|-|TRBJ2-7
CASSFNRDSYEQYF
>15|TRBV15|-|TRBJ2-7
CATSNSGRGGYEQYF
>16|TRBV25-1|-|TRBJ2-3
CASSELGLASTDTQYF
>14|TRBV28|-|TRBJ2-1
CASSLIAGYNEQFF
>14|TRBV7-2|-|TRBJ2-1
CASTLSAVYNEQFF
>13|TRBV28|-|TRBJ1-1
CASILTGNTEAFF
>15|TRBV25-1|-|TRBJ2-1
CASSEAPTTYNEQFF
>14|TRBV15|-|TRBJ2-7
CATSRGTAVPEQYF
>16|TRBV5-1|-|TRBJ1-1
CASSLMTGRDDTEAFF
>13|TRBV30|-|TRBJ1-2
CAWSVAAGDGYTF
>12|TRBV29-1|-|TRBJ2-2
CSVEGGTGELFF
>17|TRBV5-5|-|TRBJ1-2
CASSLGVVQTFNYGYTF
>17|TRBV7-9|once|TRBJ1-3
CASSLVGGASAGNTIYF
>13|TRBV19|-|TRBJ2-3
CASSMFLPDTQYF
>13|TRBV25-1|-|TRBJ2-1
CASSVGGLNEQFF
>13|TRBV6-1|-|TRBJ1-2
CASSEAANYGYTF
>12|TRBV2|-|TRBJ1-1
CASRLTATEAFF
>14|TRBV9|-|TRBJ2-7
CASSVDRTTYEQYF
>15|TRBV5-3|-|TRBJ1-5
CARSLGSNSNQPQHF
>15|TRBV15|-|TRBJ2-3
CATSRLAGETDTQYF
>14|TRBV19|-|TRBJ2-3
CASRRTGITDTQYF
>14|TRBV5-1|-|TRBJ2-1
CASRPGTGFNEQFF
>13|TRBV7-9|-|TRBJ2-1
CASSWEGAGEQFF
>14|TRBV7-9|-|TRBJ2-1
CASSFSREYNEQFF
>15|TRBV12-5|-|TRBJ1-2
CASGLEQTLVYGYTF
>16|TRBV28|-|TRBJ2-3
CASSFKRGYGVGTQYF
>14|TRBV4-1|-|TRBJ2-7
CASSQSVRDHEQYF